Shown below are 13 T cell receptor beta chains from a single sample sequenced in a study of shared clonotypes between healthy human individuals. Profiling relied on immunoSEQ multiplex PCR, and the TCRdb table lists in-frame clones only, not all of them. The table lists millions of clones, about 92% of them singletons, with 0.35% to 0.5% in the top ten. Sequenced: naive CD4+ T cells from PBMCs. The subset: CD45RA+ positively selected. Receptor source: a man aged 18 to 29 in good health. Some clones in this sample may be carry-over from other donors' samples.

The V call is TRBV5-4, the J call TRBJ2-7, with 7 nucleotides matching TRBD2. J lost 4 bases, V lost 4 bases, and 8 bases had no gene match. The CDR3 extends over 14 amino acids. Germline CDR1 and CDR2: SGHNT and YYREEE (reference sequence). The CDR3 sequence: CASSPGGVGYEQYF. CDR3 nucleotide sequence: TGTGCCAGCAGCCCGGGAGGAGTGGGGTACGAGCAGTACTTC.

The CDR3, as DNA: TGCGCCAGCAGCCGCGCCCCGTTAGCGGGACTTTCTTACGAGCAGTACTTC. It codes for CASSRAPLAGLSYEQYF. The chain combines TRBV5-1 with TRBJ2-7; 8 nucleotides line up with TRBD2. The CDR3 length is 17 residues. Per germline, CDR1 SGHRS and CDR2 YFSETQ. V shed 4 bases, J shed 4 bases, and the junction held 16 bases outside the gene matches. Together with reference TRBV5-1 and TRBJ2-7, the CDR3 gives the full variable domain: KAGVTQTPRYLIKTRGQQVTLSCSPISGHRSVSWYQQTPGQGLQFLFEYFSETQRNKGNFPGRFSGRQFSNSRSEMNVSTLELGDSALYLCASSRAPLAGLSYEQYFGPGTRLTVT.

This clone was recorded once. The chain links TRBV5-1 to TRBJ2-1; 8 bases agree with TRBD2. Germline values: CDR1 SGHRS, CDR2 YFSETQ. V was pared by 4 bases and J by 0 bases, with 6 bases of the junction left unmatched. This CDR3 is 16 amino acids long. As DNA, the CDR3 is TGCGCCAGCAGCGCGGGGGGCAGTTACTCCTACAATGAGCAGTTCTTC. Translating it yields CASSAGGSYSYNEQFF.

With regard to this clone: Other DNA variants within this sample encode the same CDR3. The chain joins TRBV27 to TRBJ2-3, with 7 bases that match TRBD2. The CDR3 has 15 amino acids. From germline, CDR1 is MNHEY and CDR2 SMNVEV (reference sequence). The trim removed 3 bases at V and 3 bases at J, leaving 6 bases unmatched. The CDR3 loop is CASSLRRESTDTQYF. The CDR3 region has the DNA TGTGCCAGCAGTTTGAGGCGGGAGAGTACAGATACGCAGTATTTT.

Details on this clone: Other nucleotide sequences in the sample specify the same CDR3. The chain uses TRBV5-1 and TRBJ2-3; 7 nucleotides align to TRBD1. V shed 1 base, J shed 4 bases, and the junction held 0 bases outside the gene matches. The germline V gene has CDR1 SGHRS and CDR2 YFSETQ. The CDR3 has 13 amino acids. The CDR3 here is CASSLRGPDTQYF. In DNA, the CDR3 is TGCGCCAGCAGCTTGAGGGGGCCAGATACGCAGTATTTT.

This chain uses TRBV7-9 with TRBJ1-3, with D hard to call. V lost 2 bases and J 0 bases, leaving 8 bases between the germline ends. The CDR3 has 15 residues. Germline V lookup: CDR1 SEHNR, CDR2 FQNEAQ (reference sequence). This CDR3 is CASSLKPGSGNTIYF. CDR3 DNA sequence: TGTGCCAGCAGCTTAAAGCCGGGCTCTGGAAACACCATATATTTT.

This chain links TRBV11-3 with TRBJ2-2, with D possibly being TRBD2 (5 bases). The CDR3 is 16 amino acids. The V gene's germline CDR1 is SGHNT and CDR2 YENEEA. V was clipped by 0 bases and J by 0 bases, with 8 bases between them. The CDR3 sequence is CASSLDLGANTGELFF. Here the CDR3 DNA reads TGTGCCAGCAGCTTAGATCTGGGAGCGAACACCGGGGAGCTGTTTTTT.

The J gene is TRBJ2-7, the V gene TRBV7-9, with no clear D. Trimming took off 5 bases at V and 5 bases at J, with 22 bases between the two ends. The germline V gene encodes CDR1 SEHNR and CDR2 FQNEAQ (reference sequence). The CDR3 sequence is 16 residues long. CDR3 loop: CASSRPGLRRLHEQYF. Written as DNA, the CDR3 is TGTGCCAGCAGCCGCCCTGGTTTGAGACGACTCCACGAGCAGTACTTC. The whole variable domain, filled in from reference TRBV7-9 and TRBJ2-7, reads DTGVSQNPRHKITKRGQNVTFRCDPISEHNRLYWYRQTLGQGPEFLTYFQNEAQLEKSRLLSDRFSAERPKGSFSTLEIQRTEQGDSAMYLCASSRPGLRRLHEQYFGPGTRLTVT.

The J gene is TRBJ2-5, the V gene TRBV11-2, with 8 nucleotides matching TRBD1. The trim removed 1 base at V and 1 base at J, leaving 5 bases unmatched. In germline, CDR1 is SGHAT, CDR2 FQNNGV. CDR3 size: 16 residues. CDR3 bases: TGTGCCAGCAGCTTAGGGGACAGGCGAACCCAAGAGACCCAGTACTTC. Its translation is CASSLGDRRTQETQYF.

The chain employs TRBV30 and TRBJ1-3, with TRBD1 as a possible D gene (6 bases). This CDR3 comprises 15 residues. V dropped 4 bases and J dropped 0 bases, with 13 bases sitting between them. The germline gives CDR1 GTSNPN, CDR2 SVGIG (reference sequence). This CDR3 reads CAWTAGVFSGNTIYF. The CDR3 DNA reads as TGTGCCTGGACTGCAGGGGTCTTCTCTGGAAACACCATATATTTT.

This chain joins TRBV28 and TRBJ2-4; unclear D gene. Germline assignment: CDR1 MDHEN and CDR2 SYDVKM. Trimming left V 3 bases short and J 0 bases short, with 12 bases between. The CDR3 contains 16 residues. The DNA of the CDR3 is TGTGCCAGCAGTTTGAACCCACCACCAGCCAAAAACATTCAGTACTTC. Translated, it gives CASSLNPPPAKNIQYF.

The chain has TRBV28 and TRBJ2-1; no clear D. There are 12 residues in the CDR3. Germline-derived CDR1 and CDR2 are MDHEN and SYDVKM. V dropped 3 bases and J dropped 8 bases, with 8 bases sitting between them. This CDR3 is CASSLSPDEQFF. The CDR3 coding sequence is TGTGCCAGCAGTTTGTCACCGGATGAGCAGTTCTTC.

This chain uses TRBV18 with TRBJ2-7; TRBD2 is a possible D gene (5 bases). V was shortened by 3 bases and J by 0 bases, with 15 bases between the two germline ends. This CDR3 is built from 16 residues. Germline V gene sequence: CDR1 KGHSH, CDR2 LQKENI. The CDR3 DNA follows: TGTGCCAGCTCACCCTTCGGGGTCGAGAGCTCCTACGAGCAGTACTTC. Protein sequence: CASSPFGVESSYEQYF.